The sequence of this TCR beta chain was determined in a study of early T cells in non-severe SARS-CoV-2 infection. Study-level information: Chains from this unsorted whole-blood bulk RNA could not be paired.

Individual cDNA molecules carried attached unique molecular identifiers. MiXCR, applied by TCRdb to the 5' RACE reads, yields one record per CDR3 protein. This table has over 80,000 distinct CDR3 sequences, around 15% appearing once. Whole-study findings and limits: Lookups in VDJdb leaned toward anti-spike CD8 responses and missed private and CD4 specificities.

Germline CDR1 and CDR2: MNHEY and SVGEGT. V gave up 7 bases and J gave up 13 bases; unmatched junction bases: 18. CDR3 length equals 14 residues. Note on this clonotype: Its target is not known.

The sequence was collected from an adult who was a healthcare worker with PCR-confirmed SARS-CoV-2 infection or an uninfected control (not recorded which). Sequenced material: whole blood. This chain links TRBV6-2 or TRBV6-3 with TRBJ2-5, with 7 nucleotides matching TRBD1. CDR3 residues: CASTYLPGGREGYF. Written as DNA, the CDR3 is TGTGCCAGCACCTACCTTCCAGGGGGACGCGAAGGGTACTTC.